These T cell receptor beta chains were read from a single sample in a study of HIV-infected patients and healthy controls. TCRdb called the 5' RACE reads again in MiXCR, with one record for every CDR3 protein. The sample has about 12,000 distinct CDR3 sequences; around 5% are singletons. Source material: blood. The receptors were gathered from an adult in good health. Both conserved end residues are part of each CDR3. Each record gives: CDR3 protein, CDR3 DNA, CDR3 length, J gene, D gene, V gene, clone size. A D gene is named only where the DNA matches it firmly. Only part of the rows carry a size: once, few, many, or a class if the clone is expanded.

cdr3_aa: CASSYELIQSSYNEQFF
cdr3_nt: TGTGCCAGCAGTTACGAGTTAATTCAGAGCTCCTACAATGAGCAGTTCTTC
cdr3_length: 17
j_call: TRBJ2-1
d_call: NA
v_call: TRBV6-5
clone_size: medium-sized

cdr3_aa: CASSRGAGGDNYGYTF
cdr3_nt: TGTGCCAGCAGCCGCGGGGCAGGGGGAGACAACTATGGCTACACCTTC
cdr3_length: 16
j_call: TRBJ1-2
d_call: TRBD1
v_call: TRBV7-9
clone_size: many

cdr3_aa: CASTQGASVVGETQYF
cdr3_nt: TGCGCCAGCACCCAGGGGGCTAGCGTGGTCGGAGAGACCCAGTACTTC
cdr3_length: 16
j_call: TRBJ2-5
d_call: TRBD1
v_call: TRBV5-1
clone_size: medium-sized

cdr3_aa: CASGLYSEAFF
cdr3_nt: TGTGCTAGTGGTTTGTATAGTGAAGCTTTCTTT
cdr3_length: 11
j_call: TRBJ1-1
d_call: NA
v_call: TRBV12-5
clone_size: medium-sized

cdr3_aa: CASSHTGGPPNVLTF
cdr3_nt: TGTGCCAGCAGCCATACAGGGGGCCCGCCCAACGTCCTGACTTTC
cdr3_length: 15
j_call: TRBJ2-6
d_call: TRBD1
v_call: TRBV5-4
clone_size: few

cdr3_aa: CASSLEGGYGYTF
cdr3_nt: TGCGCCAGCAGCTTGGAAGGAGGATATGGCTACACCTTC
cdr3_length: 13
j_call: TRBJ1-2
d_call: NA
v_call: TRBV5-1
clone_size: few

cdr3_aa: CASGQGISYNEQFF
cdr3_nt: TGTGCCAGCGGACAGGGAATCTCCTACAATGAGCAGTTCTTC
cdr3_length: 14
j_call: TRBJ2-1
d_call: TRBD1
v_call: TRBV3-1
clone_size: many

cdr3_aa: CASSSPPYNSPLHF
cdr3_nt: TGTGCCAGCAGCTCACCTCCCTATAATTCACCCCTCCACTTT
cdr3_length: 14
j_call: TRBJ1-6
d_call: NA
v_call: TRBV5-6
clone_size: NA

cdr3_aa: CATSKGNEQYF
cdr3_nt: TGCGCCACCTCGAAAGGGAACGAGCAGTACTTC
cdr3_length: 11
j_call: TRBJ2-7
d_call: NA
v_call: TRBV10-1
clone_size: many

cdr3_aa: CASSLRGGAGTDTQYF
cdr3_nt: TGTGCCAGCAGCTTGAGGGGGGGGGCTGGAACAGATACGCAGTATTTT
cdr3_length: 16
j_call: TRBJ2-3
d_call: NA
v_call: TRBV5-5
clone_size: many

cdr3_aa: CASSGSDNGNTIYF
cdr3_nt: TGTGCCAGCAGTGGGTCGGACAATGGAAACACCATATATTTT
cdr3_length: 14
j_call: TRBJ1-3
d_call: NA
v_call: TRBV6-6
clone_size: medium-sized

cdr3_aa: CASRSGFYEQYF
cdr3_nt: TGTGCCAGCAGATCAGGGTTCTACGAGCAGTACTTC
cdr3_length: 12
j_call: TRBJ2-7
d_call: NA
v_call: TRBV7-9
clone_size: many

cdr3_aa: CASSQPDRGPDTQYF
cdr3_nt: TGTGCCAGCAGCCAGCCAGACAGGGGTCCAGATACGCAGTATTTT
cdr3_length: 15
j_call: TRBJ2-3
d_call: TRBD1
v_call: TRBV5-6
clone_size: many

cdr3_aa: CSVVGGASTDTQYF
cdr3_nt: TGCAGCGTTGTAGGGGGGGCCTCCACAGATACGCAGTATTTT
cdr3_length: 14
j_call: TRBJ2-3
d_call: NA
v_call: TRBV29-1
clone_size: many

cdr3_aa: CASSLLQGAPELFF
cdr3_nt: TGTGCCAGCAGCTTATTACAGGGGGCCCCGGAACTGTTTTTT
cdr3_length: 14
j_call: TRBJ1-4
d_call: TRBD1
v_call: TRBV7-9
clone_size: many

cdr3_aa: CAWSRSTGELFF
cdr3_nt: TGTGCCTGGAGTAGAAGCACCGGGGAGCTGTTTTTT
cdr3_length: 12
j_call: TRBJ2-2
d_call: NA
v_call: TRBV30
clone_size: medium-sized